The rows below give T cell receptor beta chains drawn from one sample of a study of cytomegalovirus exposure and HLA in healthy donors. Repertoires were generated with immunoSEQ multiplex PCR, while TCRdb's copy carries only in-frame clones and drops some. The sample has 200,000 or so clones, around 83% seen once; the top ten hold roughly 2.5%. Sequencing input: PBMCs. These TCRs come from a woman aged 40 to 50 in good health and CMV-seronegative. Each CDR3 is given with its conserved first and last residue. A D gene is named only where the DNA matches it firmly. Only part of the rows carry a size: once, few, many, or a class if the clone is expanded.

V gene,clone size,J gene,D gene,CDR3 protein,CDR3 DNA
TRBV11-2,few,TRBJ2-5,-,CASSRVGTEQETQYF,TGTGCCAGCAGCCGCGTCGGGACTGAGCAAGAGACCCAGTACTTC
TRBV6-5,-,TRBJ1-2,-,CASSFTRNYGYTF,TGTGCCAGCAGTTTCACAAGAAACTATGGCTACACCTTC
TRBV15,once,TRBJ2-1,TRBD2,CATSSRTSGNYNEQFF,TGTGCCACCAGCAGTCGGACTAGCGGGAACTACAATGAGCAGTTCTTC
TRBV23-1,-,TRBJ1-5,-,CASTRRGDQPQHF,TGCGCCAGCACCCGACGGGGAGACCAGCCCCAGCATTTT
TRBV9,-,TRBJ1-5,-,CASSEQGNHQPQHF,TGTGCCAGCAGCGAACAGGGAAACCATCAGCCCCAGCATTTT
TRBV6-5,-,TRBJ2-7,TRBD1,CASTLRWDREQYF,TGTGCCAGCACCCTAAGGTGGGACAGGGAGCAGTACTTC
TRBV5-1,-,TRBJ2-1,TRBD2,CASSLFSGIYNEQFF,TGCGCCAGCAGCTTGTTTAGCGGGATATACAATGAGCAGTTCTTC
TRBV7-3,-,TRBJ2-1,TRBD2,CASSWTGASGNNEQFF,TGTGCCAGCAGCTGGACCGGGGCTAGCGGTAACAATGAGCAGTTCTTC
TRBV20-1,-,TRBJ1-2,-,CSANQGIGYTF,TGCAGTGCTAACCAGGGGATCGGCTACACCTTC
TRBV2,-,TRBJ2-4,-,CASSAEWGGKNIQYF,TGTGCCAGCAGCGCCGAGTGGGGAGGCAAAAACATTCAGTACTTC
TRBV7-8,-,TRBJ1-4,-,CASSYDQVNLEKLFF,TGTGCCAGCAGCTACGATCAGGTAAACCTTGAAAAACTGTTTTTT
TRBV2,-,TRBJ2-5,-,CASAIEGETQYF,TGTGCCAGCGCGATAGAGGGAGAGACCCAGTACTTC
TRBV5-1,-,TRBJ1-3,-,CASSSGGAASGNTIYF,TGCGCCAGCAGCTCTGGGGGGGCCGCCTCTGGAAACACCATATATTTT
TRBV6-1,-,TRBJ1-1,-,CASDQWEGTEAFF,TGTGCCAGCGACCAATGGGAGGGGACTGAAGCTTTCTTT
TRBV15,-,TRBJ1-5,-,CATSRDGKPQHF,TGTGCCACCAGCAGAGACGGTAAGCCCCAGCATTTT
TRBV9,once,TRBJ1-6,-,CASSVRVDNSPLHF,TGTGCCAGCAGCGTCAGGGTAGACAACTCACCCCTCCACTTT
TRBV5-6,-,TRBJ2-3,-,CASSLDHVRGDTQYF,TGTGCCAGCAGCTTGGACCACGTTAGGGGTGATACGCAGTATTTT
TRBV6-1,few,TRBJ2-7,TRBD2,CASSEGTSGSYEQYF,TGTGCCAGCAGTGAAGGGACTAGCGGCTCCTACGAGCAGTACTTC
TRBV6-6,-,TRBJ1-3,-,CASSPLGTPGNTIYF,TGTGCCAGCAGTCCCCTGGGGACTCCTGGAAACACCATATATTTT
TRBV28,-,TRBJ2-1,-,CASLSVGGGHEQFF,TGTGCCAGCCTCTCCGTTGGGGGAGGACATGAGCAGTTCTTC
TRBV18,-,TRBJ2-7,-,CASSPSVGALEQYF,TGTGCCAGCTCACCAAGCGTAGGAGCTCTCGAGCAGTACTTC
TRBV5-1,-,TRBJ2-7,-,CASSPYSSYEQYF,TGCGCCAGCAGCCCCTACTCCTCCTACGAGCAGTACTTC
TRBV7-9,-,TRBJ2-3,TRBD2,CASSPSGTVDTQYF,TGTGCCAGCAGCCCCAGCGGGACTGTTGATACGCAGTATTTT
TRBV27,-,TRBJ1-2,TRBD1,CASSVWTGDGYTF,TGTGCCAGCTCGGTGTGGACAGGGGATGGCTACACCTTC
TRBV4-1,-,TRBJ2-5,TRBD2,CASSQVGSRASGSRETQYF,TGCGCCAGCAGCCAAGTGGGCAGTAGGGCTAGCGGGAGTCGAGAGACCCAGTACTTC
TRBV28,-,TRBJ1-2,TRBD1,CASSLTQGGPNYGYTF,TGTGCCAGCAGTCTTACACAGGGGGGACCTAACTATGGCTACACCTTC
TRBV4-2,-,TRBJ1-2,TRBD1,CASSQDRYGYTF,TGTGCCAGCAGCCAGGACAGGTATGGCTACACCTTC
TRBV5-1,few,TRBJ1-1,TRBD1,CASSLGQGAGGGSPNTEAFF,TGCGCCAGCAGCTTGGGGCAGGGGGCGGGTGGGGGATCTCCAAACACTGAAGCTTTCTTT
TRBV18,few,TRBJ1-1,-,CASSPLQGLLTEAFF,TGTGCCAGCTCACCGTTACAGGGTTTACTCACTGAAGCTTTCTTT
TRBV28,-,TRBJ1-2,-,CASSFHGGYGYTF,TGTGCCAGCAGTTTCCACGGCGGCTATGGCTACACCTTC
TRBV29-1,once,TRBJ2-7,TRBD1,CSVRRDRDSYEQYF,TGCAGCGTTCGCCGGGACAGGGACTCCTACGAGCAGTACTTC
TRBV18,-,TRBJ2-7,TRBD1,CASSGQPDYEQYF,TGTGCCAGCTCGGGACAGCCGGATTACGAGCAGTACTTC
TRBV29-1,once,TRBJ2-7,-,CSVEDGPHEQYF,TGCAGCGTGGAGGACGGACCTCACGAGCAGTACTTC
TRBV19,-,TRBJ2-7,TRBD1,CASSITGQGYEQYF,TGTGCCAGTAGTATAACGGGACAGGGCTACGAGCAGTACTTC
TRBV5-4,-,TRBJ2-5,TRBD1,CASRDGQGKETQYF,TGTGCCAGCAGGGACGGACAGGGCAAAGAGACCCAGTACTTC
TRBV21-1,-,TRBJ2-2,-,CASSKRLQPRYANTGELFF,TGTGCCAGCAGCAAAAGACTGCAGCCCCGTTACGCGAACACCGGGGAGCTGTTTTTT
TRBV2,-,TRBJ2-3,-,CASGGTGPYTDTQYF,TGTGCCAGCGGGGGGACGGGCCCCTACACAGATACGCAGTATTTT
TRBV5-1,-,TRBJ1-2,TRBD1,CASSFGQDNGYTF,TGCGCCAGCAGCTTCGGACAGGATAATGGCTACACCTTC
TRBV5-1,-,TRBJ1-3,-,CASSFNGGLSGNTIYF,TGCGCCAGCAGCTTCAACGGGGGGCTCTCTGGAAACACCATATATTTT
TRBV6-1,-,TRBJ2-3,-,CASSAMTAPSTDTQYF,TGTGCCAGCAGTGCCATGACAGCGCCGAGCACAGATACGCAGTATTTT